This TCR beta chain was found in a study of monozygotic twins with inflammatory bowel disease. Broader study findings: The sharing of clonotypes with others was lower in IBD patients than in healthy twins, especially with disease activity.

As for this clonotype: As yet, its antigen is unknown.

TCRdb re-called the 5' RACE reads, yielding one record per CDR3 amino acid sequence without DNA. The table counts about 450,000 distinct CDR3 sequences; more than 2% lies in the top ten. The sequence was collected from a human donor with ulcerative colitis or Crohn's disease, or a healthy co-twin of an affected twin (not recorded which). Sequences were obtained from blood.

The CDR3 reads CASSEGPSGYTF. The chain combines TRBV25-1 with TRBJ1-2; TCRdb picks TRBD1, but there is no DNA to check that call. Germline V CDR1 and CDR2: MGHDK, SYGVNS. This CDR3 comprises 12 residues.